This T cell receptor (beta chain) was sequenced for a study of preoperative IRX-2 immunotherapy in early breast cancer. The method was immunoSEQ multiplex PCR; TCRdb's version includes in-frame clones alone and lacks a portion of them. The top ten hold around 1.6% of the sample, which has tens of thousands of clones, about 90% seen once. This sample's treatment: preoperative locoregional IRX-2 cytokine immunotherapy. CDR3 size: 16 residues. V gave up 5 bases and J gave up 0 bases, with 16 bases separating them. Germline CDR1 SSHAT, CDR2 FNYEAQ (reference sequence). The chain recombines TRBV7-7 with TRBJ1-1, with D maybe TRBD1 (6 bases). This clonotype originated in a human donor with breast cancer. The specimen comprised tumor tissue, sampled after IRX-2 immunotherapy. This CDR3 reads CASSTARTEMNTEAFF. The CDR3 nucleotides read TGTGCCAGCAGCACCGCCCGGACAGAGATGAACACTGAAGCTTTCTTT. Full variable domain (missing parts from reference TRBV7-7 and TRBJ1-1): GAGVSQSPRYKVTKRGQDVTLRCDPISSHATLYWYQQALGQGPEFLTYFNYEAQPDKSGLPSDRFSAERPEGSISTLTIQRTEQRDSAMYRCASSTARTEMNTEAFFGQGTRLTVV.